These 4 T cell receptor beta chains share one sample of origin, sequenced in a study of T cell changes during pregnancy in multiple sclerosis. Clones were read by immunoSEQ multiplex PCR, and TCRdb kept only the in-frame ones, dropping some. The sample comprises 90,000 to 95,000 clones, 94% of which are singletons, and approximately 2.2% rests with the top ten. This sample comprised peripheral blood, obtained in the third trimester of pregnancy. The receptors were gathered from a female donor with multiple sclerosis, enrolled in a pregnancy study.

The CDR3 DNA follows: TGTGCCAGCAGCTTAAGGGCAGGACAGGGGGGATACGAGCAGTACTTC. This gives the protein CASSLRAGQGGYEQYF. The gene calls are TRBV11-2 and TRBJ2-7, with 10 bases fitting TRBD1. V dropped 2 bases and J dropped 4; count of bases not matched to a gene: 8. In germline, CDR1 is SGHAT, CDR2 FQNNGV. CDR3 size: 16 residues.

The genes are TRBV7-2 and TRBJ2-2, with 7 nucleotides matching TRBD2. V shed 0 bases, J shed 5 bases, and the junction held 3 bases outside the gene matches. Germline loops: CDR1 SGHTA, CDR2 FQGNSA. The CDR3 has 15 amino acids. The CDR3 DNA reads as TGTGCCAGCAGCTTAGCGGGAGGGAAAACCGGGGAGCTGTTTTTT. Protein product: CASSLAGGKTGELFF.

This sequence joins TRBV5-8 and TRBJ2-1; 7 positions agree with TRBD2. V dropped 1 base and J dropped 8; count of bases not matched to a gene: 6. The germline V gene has CDR1 SGHTS and CDR2 YDEGEE. This CDR3 comprises 14 residues. CDR3 amino acids: CASSLFGAGDEQFF. The CDR3, as DNA: TGTGCCAGCAGCTTGTTCGGGGCGGGAGATGAGCAGTTCTTC.

CDR3 region: CASSWGLAAGELFF. The DNA of the CDR3 is TGCGCCAGCAGCTGGGGACTAGCGGCCGGGGAGCTGTTTTTT. The J gene is TRBJ2-2, the V gene TRBV5-1, with 11 positions matching TRBD2. The CDR3 runs 14 residues. Germline CDR1 reads SGHRS; CDR2 reads YFSETQ. J gave up 6 bases and V 3 bases, and 1 base lay outside the gene matches.